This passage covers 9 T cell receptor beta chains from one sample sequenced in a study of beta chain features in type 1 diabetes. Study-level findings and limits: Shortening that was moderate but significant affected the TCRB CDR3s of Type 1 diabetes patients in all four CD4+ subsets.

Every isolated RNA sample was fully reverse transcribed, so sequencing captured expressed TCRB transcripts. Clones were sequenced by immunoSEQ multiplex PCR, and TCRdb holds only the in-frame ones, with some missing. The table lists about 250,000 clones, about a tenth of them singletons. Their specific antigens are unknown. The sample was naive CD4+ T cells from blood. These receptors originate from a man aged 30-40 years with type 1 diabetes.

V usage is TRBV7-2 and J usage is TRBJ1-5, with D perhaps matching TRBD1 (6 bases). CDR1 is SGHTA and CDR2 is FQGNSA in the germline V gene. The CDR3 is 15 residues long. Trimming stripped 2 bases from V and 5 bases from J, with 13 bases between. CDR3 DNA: TGTGCCAGCAGCTTAATGAACCAGGGGCATCAGCCCCAGCATTTT. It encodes CASSLMNQGHQPQHF.

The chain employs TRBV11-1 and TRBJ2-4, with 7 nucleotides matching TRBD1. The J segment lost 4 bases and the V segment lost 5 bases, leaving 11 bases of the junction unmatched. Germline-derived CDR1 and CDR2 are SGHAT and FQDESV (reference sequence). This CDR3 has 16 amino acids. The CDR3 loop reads CASSADRIQRKNIQYF. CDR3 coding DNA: TGTGCCAGCAGCGCGGACAGGATCCAAAGGAAAAACATTCAGTACTTC.

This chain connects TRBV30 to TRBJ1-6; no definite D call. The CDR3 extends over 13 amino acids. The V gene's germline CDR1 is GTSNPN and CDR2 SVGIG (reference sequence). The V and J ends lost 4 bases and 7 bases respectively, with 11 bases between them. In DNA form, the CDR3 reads TGTGCCTGGACAGGCATCCAAAATTCACCCCTCCACTTT. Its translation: CAWTGIQNSPLHF.

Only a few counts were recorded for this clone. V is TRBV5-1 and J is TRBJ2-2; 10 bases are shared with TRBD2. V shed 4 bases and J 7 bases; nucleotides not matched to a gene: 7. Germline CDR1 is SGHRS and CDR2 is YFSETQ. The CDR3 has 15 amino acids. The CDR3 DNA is TGCGCCAGCAGCGACCCGGGACTAGCGTTCGGGGAGCTGTTTTTT. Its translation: CASSDPGLAFGELFF.

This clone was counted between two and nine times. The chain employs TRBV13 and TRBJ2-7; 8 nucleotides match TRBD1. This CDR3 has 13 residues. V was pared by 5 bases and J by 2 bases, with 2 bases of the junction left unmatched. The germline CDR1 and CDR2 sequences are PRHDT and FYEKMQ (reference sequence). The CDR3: CASSLTGAYEQYF. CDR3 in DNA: TGTGCCAGCAGCCTGACAGGGGCCTACGAGCAGTACTTC.

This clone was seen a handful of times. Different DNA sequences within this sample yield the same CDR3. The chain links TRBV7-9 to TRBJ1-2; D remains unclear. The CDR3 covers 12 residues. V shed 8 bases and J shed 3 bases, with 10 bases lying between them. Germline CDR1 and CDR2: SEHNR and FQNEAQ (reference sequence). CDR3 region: CASSREDYGYTF. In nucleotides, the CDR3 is TGTGCCAGCTCGAGAGAAGACTATGGCTACACCTTC.

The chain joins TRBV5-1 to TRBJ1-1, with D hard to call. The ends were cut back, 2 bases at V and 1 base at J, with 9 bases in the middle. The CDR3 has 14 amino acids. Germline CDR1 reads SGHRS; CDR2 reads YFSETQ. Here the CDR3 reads CASSLQSANTEAFF. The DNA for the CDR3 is TGCGCCAGCAGCTTACAAAGTGCGAACACTGAAGCTTTCTTT.

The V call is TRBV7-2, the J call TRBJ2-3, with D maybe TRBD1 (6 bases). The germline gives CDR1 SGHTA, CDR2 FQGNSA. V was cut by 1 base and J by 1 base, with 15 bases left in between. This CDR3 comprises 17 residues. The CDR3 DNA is TGTGCCAGCAGCTTAGGGCAGGGGACCTTAGGCACAGATACGCAGTATTTT. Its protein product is CASSLGQGTLGTDTQYF.

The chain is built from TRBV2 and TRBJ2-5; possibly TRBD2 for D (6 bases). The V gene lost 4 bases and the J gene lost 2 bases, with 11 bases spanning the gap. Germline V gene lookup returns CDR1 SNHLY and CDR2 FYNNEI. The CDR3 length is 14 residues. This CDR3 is CASSVTGRQETQYF. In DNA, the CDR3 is TGTGCCAGCAGTGTTACCGGGAGACAAGAGACCCAGTACTTC.